This T cell receptor beta chain was documented in a study of blood T cell repertoires in COVID-19 (dated by TCRdb to the early 2020s). In the study overall: Samples covering the acute and convalescent phases of COVID-19 were provided by collaborators in the United States, Italy and Spain. The prospective study material was composed of cDNA or gDNA derived from T cells, B-cell-depleted T cells, or PBMCs. The dataset comprised deeply sampled blood TCRbeta repertoires from subjects exposed to, actively infected with, or recovered from COVID-19. The repertoires were released in a freely available public database intended as a resource for research on the immune response to SARS-CoV-2. The samples were drawn from two sources: the first 160 participants of the ongoing ImmuneRACE study, and 950 to 1,500 subjects contributed by 6 global collaborators. A de-identified subject ID, COVID-19 status, age in years and sex were almost always included in the sample metadata. Where available, HLA class I and class II types were obtained from metadata supplied by the sample provider rather than from assay-based typing.

Overall results and qualifications from the work: The amount of clinical and demographic metadata varied by source and participant and was provided uncurated.

Each collaborating institution followed its own protocols to collect whole blood in K2EDTA tubes. For TCRbeta analysis, collaborator samples were shipped as frozen whole blood, as isolated PBMCs, or as DNA extracted from either sample type. The germline V gene specifies SGHRS as CDR1 and YFSETQ as CDR2. Germline trimming amounts to 4 bases on V and 5 bases on J, with 6 as the count of junction bases outside the gene matches. Measured from the cysteine to the phenylalanine, the CDR3 is 14 residues long. The sequence is cut down to CDR3 DNA, 42 bases in frame from base 1. Of note for this clone: Which antigen it targets is not known. No per-base quality is available; no much larger clone lies one base away.

The immunoSEQ Assay, a bias-controlled multiplex PCR, was used to amplify TCRbeta CDR3 regions from genomic DNA. In the authors' own workflow: The number of nucleated cells in each sample was estimated by amplification of reference gene primers within the assay. To quantify the absolute abundance of each unique TCRbeta CDR3 rearrangement, sequence reads were collapsed and filtered. For each sample, productive Simpson clonality was calculated as the square root of Simpson's diversity index over productive rearrangements. TCRdb obtained this table from immuneACCESS and retained in-frame rearrangements with V and J assigned. These tables miss some clones; where compared with another copy, unresolved V genes account for less than half of the shortfall, and the remainder is unexplained. That table furnishes V, J and clone size, whereas the DNA furnished D and trimming. The sample yields about 410,000 clones; 75% to 90% were counted once. The ten top clones hold roughly 1.4% of the sample.

The receptor's source is a woman younger than 45 with active or convalescent COVID-19. What was sequenced was peripheral blood. This chain joins TRBV5-1 to TRBJ1-1, with 9 bases in between that match TRBD1. The DNA sequence is given as TGCGCCAGCAGCCTACAGGGGGCGGGGACTGAAGCTTTCTTT. Its protein reads: CASSLQGAGTEAFF.